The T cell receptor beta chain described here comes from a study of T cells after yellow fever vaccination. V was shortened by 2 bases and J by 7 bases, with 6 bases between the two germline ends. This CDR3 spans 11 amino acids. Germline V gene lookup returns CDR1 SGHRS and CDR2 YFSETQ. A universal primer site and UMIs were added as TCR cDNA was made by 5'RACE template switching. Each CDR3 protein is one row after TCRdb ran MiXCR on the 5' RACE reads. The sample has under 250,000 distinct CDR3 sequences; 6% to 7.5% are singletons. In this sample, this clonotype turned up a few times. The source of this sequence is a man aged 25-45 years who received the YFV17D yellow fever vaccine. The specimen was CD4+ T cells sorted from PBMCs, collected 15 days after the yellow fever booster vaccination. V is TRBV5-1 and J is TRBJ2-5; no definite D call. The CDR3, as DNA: TGCGCCAGCAGCTTCCTAGGGACCCAGTACTTC. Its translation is CASSFLGTQYF.